This record looks at one T cell receptor (beta chain) sequence and its context. The antigen remains undetermined. Using its own MiXCR run on the reads, TCRdb lists one record per CDR3 protein. In the table there are 80,000 to 95,000 distinct CDR3 sequences, 25% to 30% of which are singletons. V was trimmed by 4 bases and J by 7 bases, leaving 20 bases between them. This CDR3 contains 15 residues. Germline V gene data show CDR1 as SNHLY and CDR2 as FYNNEI. The sample belongs to a study of T cell repertoires in cytomegalovirus infection. The TCR originated in a human donor in good health (CMV status not recorded). Some clones in this sample may be carry-over from other donors' samples. This sequence joins TRBV2 and TRBJ2-7, with D possibly being TRBD2 (5 bases). The material sequenced was CD8+ T cells from cultured PBMCs, taken from culture after CMV antigen stimulation. The CDR3 spells CASSGLTIGSGEQYF. The CDR3 coding sequence is TGTGCCAGCAGTGGCCTAACCATAGGTTCGGGGGAGCAGTACTTC.